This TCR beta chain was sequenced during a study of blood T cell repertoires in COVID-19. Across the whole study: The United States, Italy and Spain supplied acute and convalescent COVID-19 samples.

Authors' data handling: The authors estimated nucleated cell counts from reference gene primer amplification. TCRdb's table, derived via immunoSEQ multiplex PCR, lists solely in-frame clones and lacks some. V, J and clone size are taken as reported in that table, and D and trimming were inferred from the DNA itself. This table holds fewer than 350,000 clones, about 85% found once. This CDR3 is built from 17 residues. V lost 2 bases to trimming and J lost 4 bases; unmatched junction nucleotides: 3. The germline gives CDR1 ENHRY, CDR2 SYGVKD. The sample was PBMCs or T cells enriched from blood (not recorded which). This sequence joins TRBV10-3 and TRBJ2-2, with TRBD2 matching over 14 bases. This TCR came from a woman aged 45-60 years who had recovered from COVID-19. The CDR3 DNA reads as TGTGCCATCAGTGAGGGACTAGCGGGAGGCGGCACCGGGGAGCTGTTTTTT. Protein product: CAISEGLAGGGTGELFF.